Shown below are 13 T cell receptor beta chains from a single sample sequenced in a study of control samples from healthy donors and cancer patients. Libraries were prepared by immunoSEQ multiplex PCR; TCRdb keeps only in-frame clonotypes and omits some of them. The data show roughly 100,000 clones, 80% to 95% seen once. The source material was blood. These receptors were obtained from a human donor in good health. The donor label of this sample is uncertain.

This clone appeared a few times. This chain connects TRBV5-6 to TRBJ2-2, with 9 bases matching TRBD2. Germline V lookup: CDR1 SGHDT, CDR2 YYEEEE. With 6 bases clipped from V and 0 bases from J, the junction kept 9 bases outside the gene matches. The CDR3 sequence is 17 residues long. The CDR3 sequence is CASTDSGGPANTGELFF. The CDR3 region has the DNA TGTGCCAGCACCGATAGCGGGGGCCCCGCGAACACCGGGGAGCTGTTTTTT.

The rearrangement links TRBV7-8 to TRBJ2-1; maybe TRBD1 (6 bases). The CDR3 contains 14 residues. V lost 1 base and J 7 bases, leaving 11 bases between the germline ends. CDR1 and CDR2 (germline): SGHVS, FQNEAQ. The CDR3 coding sequence is TGTGCCAGCAGCTTAGAGGGGGTGCGGAATGAGCAGTTCTTC. Amino acid sequence: CASSLEGVRNEQFF.

The chain employs TRBV21-1 and TRBJ1-3. TRBV21-1 is a listed pseudogene. The CDR3 has 14 amino acids. This chain's CDR3 is CASSRRGAGNTIYF. DNA of the CDR3: TGTGCCAGCAGCAGGAGAGGGGCTGGAAACACCATATATTTT.

The gene calls are TRBV24-1 and TRBJ1-5, with D perhaps TRBD1 (6 bases). Germline values: CDR1 KGHDR, CDR2 SFDVKD. The CDR3 has 13 residues. Trimming took off 9 bases at V and 7 bases at J, with 15 bases between the two ends. The CDR3 coding sequence is TGTGCCACCGGGGGGGGCCTAGGACAGCCCCAGCATTTT. Amino acids: CATGGGLGQPQHF.

This chain links TRBV6-4 with TRBJ1-5; possible D gene TRBD1, 5 bases. Per germline, CDR1 MRHNA and CDR2 SNTAGT. V was trimmed by 2 bases and J by 5 bases, leaving 7 bases between them. CDR3 length: 13 residues. CDR3 region: CASSDRGYQPQHF. The CDR3 region has the DNA TGTGCCAGCAGTGACAGGGGATATCAGCCCCAGCATTTT.

V gene TRBV24-1 combines with J gene TRBJ1-2; no definite D call. The V and J ends lost 0 bases and 6 bases respectively, with 10 bases between them. The germline V gene has CDR1 KGHDR and CDR2 SFDVKD. There are 14 residues in the CDR3. The CDR3 protein is CATSDLAVNHGYTF. As DNA, the CDR3 is TGTGCCACCAGTGATTTGGCCGTCAACCATGGCTACACCTTC.

The gene calls are TRBV5-6 and TRBJ1-1, with 7 nucleotides matching TRBD1. The germline CDR1 and CDR2 sequences are SGHDT and YYEEEE. J gave up 5 bases and V 0 bases, and 7 bases lay outside the gene matches. The CDR3 runs 15 residues. The CDR3 DNA follows: TGTGCCAGCAGCTTGGTTACTAAGGGGGCGACTGAAGCTTTCTTT. Protein: CASSLVTKGATEAFF.

The V and J genes are TRBV11-2 and TRBJ1-1; D is possibly TRBD1 (5 bases). The germline V and J ends were trimmed by 6 bases and 1 base, with 12 bases remaining between them. Looked up from germline, CDR1 is SGHAT and CDR2 is FQNNGV. This CDR3 contains 14 residues. The CDR3 DNA reads as TGTGCCAGCAGAGCTCGGGACCCGAACACTGAAGCTTTCTTT. Translating gives CASRARDPNTEAFF.

The chain is built from TRBV30 and TRBJ1-5; D uncertain. This CDR3 spans 13 amino acids. Germline V lookup: CDR1 GTSNPN, CDR2 SVGIG (reference sequence). V was pared by 4 bases and J by 0 bases, with 7 bases between. The DNA of the CDR3 is TGTGCCTGGACAGAGAATAGCAATCAGCCCCAGCATTTT. Translating it yields CAWTENSNQPQHF.

The chain carries TRBV19 and TRBJ2-3; weak D call: TRBD2 (5 bases). CDR3 length: 15 amino acids. The V end lost 2 bases, the J end lost 0 bases, and 9 bases lay between the germline ends. CDR1 is LNHDA and CDR2 is SQIVND in the germline V gene (reference sequence). The DNA for the CDR3 is TGTGCCAGTAGTATATACGGGGAAAGCACAGATACGCAGTATTTT. It translates to CASSIYGESTDTQYF.

Relative to its sample, this clone is medium-sized. The rearrangement links TRBV27 to TRBJ2-5; 8 bases map to TRBD1. Germline V lookup: CDR1 MNHEY, CDR2 SMNVEV (reference sequence). With 5 bases clipped from V and 2 bases from J, the junction kept 10 bases outside the gene matches. The CDR3 length is 16 residues. CDR3: CASSLYGTGVQETQYF. DNA for the CDR3: TGTGCCAGCAGTCTCTATGGGACAGGCGTACAAGAGACCCAGTACTTC.

This chain connects TRBV29-1 to TRBJ1-1; weak D call: TRBD1 (5 bases). The length of the CDR3 is 12 residues. Germline CDR1 SQVTM, CDR2 ANQGSEA. The V end was cut by 7 bases, the J end by 4 bases, with 13 bases between. CDR3 DNA: TGCAGCGGGGGGAGACGACTCACTGAAGCTTTCTTT. Translating gives CSGGRRLTEAFF. Supplemented by reference TRBV29-1 and TRBJ1-1, the full variable domain reads SAVISQKPSRDICQRGTSLTIQCQVDSQVTMMFWYRQQPGQSLTLIATANQGSEATYESGFVIDKFPISRPNLTFSTLTVSNMSPEDSSIYLCSGGRRLTEAFFGQGTRLTVV.

This clone was observed once. V is TRBV6-6 and J is TRBJ1-5; D is unclear. Per the germline V gene, CDR1 is MNHNY and CDR2 is SVGAGI (reference sequence). V lost 4 bases and J 5 bases, leaving 12 bases between the germline ends. CDR3 length: 14 residues. DNA of the CDR3: TGTGCCAGCAGTTCCTATAAAGGCGATCAGCCCCAGCATTTT. Translation gives CASSSYKGDQPQHF.